Listed below are T cell receptor beta chains from one sample, sequenced in a study of radiation and T cells in renal cell carcinoma. Profiled with immunoSEQ multiplex PCR; TCRdb holds only in-frame clones, not every one. The sample lists about 140,000 clones; 83% were seen once. The source material was blood, sampled from a patient whose treatment included radiotherapy and nephrectomy. The receptors stem from a woman aged 50 to 65 with renal cell carcinoma. Each CDR3 is given with its conserved first and last residue. The D gene is left open where the match is weak. A clone size is listed for some rows: how often the clone was seen (once, few, many), or a class if it is expanded.

>TRBV11-3|NA|NA|TRBJ2-3
TGTGCCAGCAGCTTCAGGGAGGATACGCAGTATTTT
CASSFREDTQYF
>TRBV6-1|NA|NA|TRBJ2-7
TGTGCCAGCAGCCCCGGGTGGGGGGAGCAGTACTTC
CASSPGWGEQYF
>TRBV4-1|NA|NA|TRBJ1-1
TGCGCCAGCAGCCAAGTAGGAGATAACACTGAAGCTTTCTTT
CASSQVGDNTEAFF
>TRBV10-1|NA|NA|TRBJ1-4
TGCGCCAGCAGTGCCCGGTTGGATGAAAAACTGTTTTTT
CASSARLDEKLFF
>TRBV2|NA|TRBD1|TRBJ1-2
TGTGCCAGCAGTGAAAGACAGGGTCTCTATGGCTACACCTTC
CASSERQGLYGYTF
>TRBV5-6|NA|TRBD2|TRBJ2-2
TGTGCCAGCAGCTCCTCCGGGCCACGGGGGGCCGGGGAGCTGTTTTTT
CASSSSGPRGAGELFF
>TRBV6-5|NA|NA|TRBJ2-7
TGTGCCAGCACCGGGGGGCAGGGTCGGGAGTACTTC
CASTGGQGREYF
>TRBV11-2|NA|TRBD1|TRBJ1-1
TGTGCCAGCAGCTTAAACAGGGGTGACACTGAAGCTTTCTTT
CASSLNRGDTEAFF
>TRBV11-3|NA|NA|TRBJ2-2
TGTGCCAGCAGCCCCCCGGGTGGGGAGCTGTTTTTT
CASSPPGGELFF
>TRBV4-1|once|NA|TRBJ2-1
TGCGCCAGCAGCCAAGAAGTTAATGAGCAGTTCTTC
CASSQEVNEQFF
>TRBV19|NA|NA|TRBJ1-1
TGTGCCAGTAAAGAATCGGCAGGGAACACTGAAGCTTTCTTT
CASKESAGNTEAFF
>TRBV25-1|NA|NA|TRBJ1-4
TGTGCCAGCAGGGAGACGGGAACTGGTCAAAAACTGTTTTTT
CASRETGTGQKLFF
>TRBV10-3|NA|NA|TRBJ1-1
TGTGCCATCAGTGATGGCAGGTATGAAGCTTTCTTT
CAISDGRYEAFF
>TRBV29-1|once|TRBD1|TRBJ2-2
TGCAGCGTTGGGGACAGGGGGACCACCGGGGAGCTGTTTTTT
CSVGDRGTTGELFF
>TRBV6-5|NA|NA|TRBJ1-2
TGTGCCAGCAGTTACGTTTTGCGGGGGCCGGGTGGCTACACCTTC
CASSYVLRGPGGYTF